This TCR beta chain was obtained from a study of blood T cell repertoires in COVID-19. The germline V gene has CDR1 GTSNPN and CDR2 SVGIG (reference sequence). This CDR3 is 11 amino acids long. Trimming removed 8 bases at V and 4 bases at J, with 9 bases between. TCRdb keeps only in-frame clones here, not all; method: immunoSEQ multiplex PCR. This table has around 150,000 clones, 75% to 90% appearing once. The study recruited people aged 18 to 89 years across roughly 23 US areas. The sample consisted of PBMCs or T cells enriched from blood (not recorded which). This receptor was taken from a woman aged 60-75 years who had recovered from COVID-19. This sequence joins TRBV30 and TRBJ1-3; a weak D match, TRBD1 (5 bases). CDR3 DNA: TGTGCCCCGGGGGACGGAAACACCATATATTTT. It encodes CAPGDGNTIYF.